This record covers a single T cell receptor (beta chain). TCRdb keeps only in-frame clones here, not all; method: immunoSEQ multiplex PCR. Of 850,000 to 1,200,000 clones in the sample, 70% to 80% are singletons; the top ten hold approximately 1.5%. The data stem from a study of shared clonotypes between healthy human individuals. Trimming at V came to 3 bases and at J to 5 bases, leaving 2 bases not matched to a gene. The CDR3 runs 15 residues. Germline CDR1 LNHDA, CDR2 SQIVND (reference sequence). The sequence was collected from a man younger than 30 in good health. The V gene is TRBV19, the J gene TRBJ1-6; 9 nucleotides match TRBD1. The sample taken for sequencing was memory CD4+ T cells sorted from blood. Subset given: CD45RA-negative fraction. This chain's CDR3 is CASSIGDRDNSPLHF. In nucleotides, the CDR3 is TGTGCCAGTAGTATCGGGGACAGGGATAATTCACCCCTCCACTTT.